Listed below are T cell receptor beta chains from one sample, sequenced in a study of T cells in narcolepsy. TCRdb's table, derived via immunoSEQ multiplex PCR, lists solely in-frame clones and lacks some. Of about 29,000 clones listed, 87% are singletons. The sequenced sample consisted of memory (CD45RA-) CD4+ T cells from blood. The receptors originated from a human donor in good health. Both conserved end residues are part of each CDR3. D genes are given only for firm matches. Size tells how often a clone was seen (once, few, many) or the class of an expanded clone, and some rows leave it out.

v_call	j_call	clone_size	d_call	cdr3_aa	cdr3_nt
TRBV7-2	TRBJ1-1	.	.	CASSFARTGNTEAFF	TGTGCCAGCAGCTTTGCCCGCACTGGGAACACTGAAGCTTTCTTT
TRBV6-1	TRBJ1-2	.	TRBD1	CASSELPTGPYPTYGYTF	TGTGCCAGCAGCGAACTCCCGACAGGGCCATATCCAACCTATGGCTACACCTTC
TRBV30	TRBJ1-1	.	.	CAWSPLRIGTEAFF	TGTGCCTGGAGCCCCCTCCGGATTGGCACTGAAGCTTTCTTT
TRBV7-8	TRBJ2-3	.	.	CASTKGGLVTDTQYF	TGTGCCAGCACCAAAGGGGGGCTAGTCACAGATACGCAGTATTTT
TRBV4-3	TRBJ2-1	.	TRBD2	CASSQDPGGRTINNEQFF	TGCGCCAGCAGCCAAGATCCGGGCGGGAGGACTATTAACAATGAGCAGTTCTTC
TRBV30	TRBJ2-3	.	.	CACRDGTDTQYF	TGTGCCTGCCGGGACGGCACAGATACGCAGTATTTT
TRBV18	TRBJ2-7	.	TRBD1	CASSPTSTGNYEQYF	TGTGCCAGCTCACCGACCTCGACAGGGAACTACGAGCAGTACTTC
TRBV19	TRBJ2-7	.	TRBD2	CASSMELAGGEQYF	TGTGCCAGTAGTATGGAACTAGCGGGAGGCGAGCAGTACTTC
TRBV10-3	TRBJ2-7	.	.	CAISEQERGYEQYF	TGTGCCATCAGTGAGCAGGAGAGGGGCTACGAGCAGTACTTC
TRBV7-9	TRBJ2-3	.	TRBD2	CASSLSREGLGTDTQYF	TGTGCCAGCAGCTTATCGCGGGAGGGCTTGGGCACAGATACGCAGTATTTT
TRBV27	TRBJ1-2	.	.	CASSPGQSNYGYTF	TGTGCCAGCAGTCCCGGACAAAGCAACTATGGCTACACCTTC
TRBV5-1	TRBJ1-1	.	.	CASSFDGGRLNTEAFF	TGCGCCAGCAGCTTCGATGGGGGGAGATTGAACACTGAAGCTTTCTTT
TRBV7-2	TRBJ1-4	.	.	CASRVGPGDEKLFF	TGTGCCAGCAGGGTAGGGCCAGGGGATGAAAAACTGTTTTTT
TRBV30	TRBJ2-5	.	.	CAWSVGIQETQYF	TGTGCCTGGAGTGTGGGCATACAAGAGACCCAGTACTTC
TRBV5-8	TRBJ2-4	.	TRBD1	CASSLEGAAKNIQYF	TGTGCCAGCAGCCTCGAGGGGGCGGCCAAAAACATTCAGTACTTC
TRBV5-1	TRBJ1-1	.	.	CASSLASESSEAFF	TGCGCCAGCAGCTTGGCCTCCGAGTCATCTGAAGCTTTCTTT
TRBV6-5	TRBJ1-2	.	.	CASSYGGRYGYTF	TGTGCCAGCAGTTACGGGGGCAGGTATGGCTACACCTTC
TRBV7-6	TRBJ2-5	.	.	CASSLEVETQYF	TGTGCCAGCAGCTTAGAAGTGGAGACCCAGTACTTC
TRBV15	TRBJ2-5	once	.	CATSRDLGVETQYF	TGTGCCACCAGCAGAGATCTAGGCGTGGAGACCCAGTACTTC
TRBV19	TRBJ1-1	once	.	CASYPGTGVGNTEAFF	TGTGCCAGTTATCCCGGGACGGGGGTCGGGAACACTGAAGCTTTCTTT
TRBV7-2	TRBJ2-7	.	.	CASSSHHFGVNTAYEQYF	TGTGCCAGCAGCTCCCACCACTTCGGGGTAAACACGGCCTACGAGCAGTACTTC
TRBV7-9	TRBJ1-1	.	.	CASVRDTYTEAFF	TGTGCCAGCGTTCGGGACACATACACTGAAGCTTTCTTT
TRBV6-1	TRBJ2-7	.	.	CASSEFRTAMSEQYF	TGTGCCAGCAGTGAATTTAGGACTGCGATGTCCGAGCAGTACTTC
TRBV7-2	TRBJ1-2	.	.	CASSLDGGGYGYTF	TGTGCCAGCAGCTTAGATGGGGGAGGCTATGGCTACACCTTC
TRBV5-1	TRBJ2-2	.	.	CASSLDSSGGNTGELFF	TGCGCCAGCAGCCTAGACTCGTCTGGCGGAAACACCGGGGAGCTGTTTTTT
TRBV5-1	TRBJ1-2	.	.	CASSFGASGLSYGYTF	TGCGCCAGCAGCTTTGGAGCGTCAGGGCTATCCTATGGCTACACCTTC
TRBV6-6	TRBJ2-1	once	.	CASSLPGTRNEQFF	TGTGCCAGCAGTCTACCCGGGACCAGAAATGAGCAGTTCTTC
TRBV19	TRBJ2-3	once	.	CASSITGTDTQYF	TGTGCCAGTAGTATTACAGGCACAGATACGCAGTATTTT
TRBV19	TRBJ1-1	.	TRBD1	CASSQQGLASEAFF	TGTGCCAGTAGCCAACAGGGGCTCGCATCTGAAGCTTTCTTT
TRBV5-1	TRBJ2-3	.	TRBD2	CASSASLAGVDSSTDTQYF	TGCGCCAGCAGCGCATCACTAGCGGGAGTGGATTCTAGCACAGATACGCAGTATTTT
TRBV20-1	TRBJ1-1	.	.	CSAQTEAFF	TGCAGTGCCCAAACTGAAGCTTTCTTT
TRBV7-2	TRBJ1-1	.	.	CASSLIRMNTEAFF	TGTGCCAGCAGCTTAATACGGATGAACACTGAAGCTTTCTTT
TRBV7-8	TRBJ1-2	.	.	CASSLGQSFAGYTF	TGTGCCAGCAGCTTAGGGCAGAGCTTCGCCGGCTACACCTTC
TRBV30	TRBJ1-1	.	.	CAWSGGGLGTEAFF	TGTGCCTGGAGTGGGGGGGGTCTAGGCACTGAAGCTTTCTTT
TRBV2	TRBJ1-6	.	TRBD1	CASSAGQVFTSSPLHF	TGTGCCAGCAGTGCCGGACAGGTTTTTACAAGTTCACCCCTCCACTTT
TRBV21-1	TRBJ2-3	.	.	CASSKDRATGGTDTQYF	TGTGCCAGCAGCAAAGATAGGGCGACAGGAGGAACAGATACGCAGTATTTT
TRBV29-1	TRBJ2-7	.	TRBD1	CSAPRGQGGEQYF	TGCAGCGCTCCCCGAGGACAGGGGGGCGAGCAGTACTTC
TRBV2	TRBJ1-6	.	.	CASSEIVGRPSPLHF	TGTGCCAGCAGTGAAATTGTTGGGCGTCCTTCACCCCTCCACTTT
TRBV28	TRBJ1-5	.	.	CASSYVGGVGSNQPQHF	TGTGCCAGCTCCTACGTGGGGGGCGTTGGTAGCAATCAGCCCCAGCATTTT
TRBV27	TRBJ2-5	.	TRBD2	CASSLSRGTETQYF	TGTGCCAGCAGTTTATCGCGGGGGACGGAGACCCAGTACTTC
TRBV11-3	TRBJ2-3	.	TRBD2	CASSPGLAGPTDTQYF	TGTGCCAGCAGCCCGGGACTAGCGGGCCCCACAGATACGCAGTATTTT
TRBV19	TRBJ2-5	.	.	CASSRRGTETQYF	TGTGCCAGTAGTAGGAGGGGGACGGAGACCCAGTACTTC
TRBV7-2	TRBJ2-6	.	TRBD1	CASTRAGQEPSGANVLTF	TGTGCCAGCACCCGGGCGGGACAGGAACCCTCTGGGGCCAACGTCCTGACTTTC
TRBV29-1	TRBJ2-1	.	.	CSVEDRGRASQFF	TGCAGCGTTGAAGATCGGGGCAGGGCGAGTCAGTTCTTC
TRBV5-4	TRBJ2-5	.	.	CASSSAGVTQYF	TGTGCCAGCAGCTCGGCTGGCGTGACCCAGTACTTC
TRBV27	TRBJ2-7	.	TRBD1	CASSWPRTGKAYEQYF	TGTGCCAGCAGTTGGCCCCGGACAGGGAAAGCCTACGAGCAGTACTTC
TRBV7-2	TRBJ2-1	.	TRBD2	CASSLAGGRTYNEQFF	TGTGCCAGCAGCTTGGCGGGGGGGCGCACCTACAATGAGCAGTTCTTC
TRBV7-2	TRBJ2-7	.	.	CASSLVSEQYF	TGTGCCAGCAGCTTAGTGTCCGAGCAGTACTTC
TRBV7-2	TRBJ1-2	.	TRBD1	CASSQTGTGGYGYTF	TGTGCCAGCAGCCAAACCGGGACAGGGGGCTATGGCTACACCTTC
TRBV2	TRBJ1-2	.	TRBD1	CASARDREYGYTF	TGTGCCAGCGCCAGGGACAGGGAGTATGGCTACACCTTC
TRBV30	TRBJ1-1	once	TRBD1	CAWSATTGRNTEAFF	TGTGCCTGGAGTGCTACGACAGGGAGGAACACTGAAGCTTTCTTT
TRBV5-4	TRBJ2-5	.	TRBD1	CASSLVGGQGRQETQYF	TGTGCCAGCAGCTTGGTGGGGGGACAGGGCAGGCAAGAGACCCAGTACTTC
TRBV7-2	TRBJ1-1	.	.	CASSPHANTEAFF	TGTGCCAGCAGCCCCCATGCGAACACTGAAGCTTTCTTT